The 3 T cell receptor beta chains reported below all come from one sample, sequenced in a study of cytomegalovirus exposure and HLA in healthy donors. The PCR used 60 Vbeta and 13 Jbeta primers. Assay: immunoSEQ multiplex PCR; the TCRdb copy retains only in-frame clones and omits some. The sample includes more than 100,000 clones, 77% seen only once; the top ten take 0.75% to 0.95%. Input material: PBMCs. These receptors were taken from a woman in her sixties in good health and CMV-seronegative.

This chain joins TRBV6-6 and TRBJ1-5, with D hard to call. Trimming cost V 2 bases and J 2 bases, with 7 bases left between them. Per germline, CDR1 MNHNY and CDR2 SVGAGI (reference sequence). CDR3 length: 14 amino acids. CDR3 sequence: CASSYGQGNQPQHF. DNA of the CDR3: TGTGCCAGCAGTTACGGGCAGGGCAATCAGCCCCAGCATTTT.

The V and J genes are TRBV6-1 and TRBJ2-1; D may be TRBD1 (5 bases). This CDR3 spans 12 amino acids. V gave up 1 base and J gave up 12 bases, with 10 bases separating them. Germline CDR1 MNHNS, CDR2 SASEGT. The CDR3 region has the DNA TGTGCCAGCAGTGAAGGACAGCGAAGGCAGTTCTTC. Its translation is CASSEGQRRQFF.

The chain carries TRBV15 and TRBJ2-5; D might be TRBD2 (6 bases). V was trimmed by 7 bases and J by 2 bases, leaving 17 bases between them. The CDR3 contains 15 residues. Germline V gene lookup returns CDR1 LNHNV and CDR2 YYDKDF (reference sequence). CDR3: CATTPGLRPQETQYF. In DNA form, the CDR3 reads TGTGCCACCACCCCGGGACTCCGACCACAAGAGACCCAGTACTTC.